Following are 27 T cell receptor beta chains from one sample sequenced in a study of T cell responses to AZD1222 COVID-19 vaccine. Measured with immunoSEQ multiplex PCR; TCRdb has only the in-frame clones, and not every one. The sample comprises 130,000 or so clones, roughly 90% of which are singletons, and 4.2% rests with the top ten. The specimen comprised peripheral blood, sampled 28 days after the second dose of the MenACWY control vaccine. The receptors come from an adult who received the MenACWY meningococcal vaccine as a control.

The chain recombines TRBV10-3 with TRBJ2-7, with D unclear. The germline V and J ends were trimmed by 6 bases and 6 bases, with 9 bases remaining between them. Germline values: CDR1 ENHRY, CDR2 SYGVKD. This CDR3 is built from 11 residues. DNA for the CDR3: TGTGCCATCAGCGATCTCGGCGAGCAGTACGTC. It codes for CAISDLGEQYV.

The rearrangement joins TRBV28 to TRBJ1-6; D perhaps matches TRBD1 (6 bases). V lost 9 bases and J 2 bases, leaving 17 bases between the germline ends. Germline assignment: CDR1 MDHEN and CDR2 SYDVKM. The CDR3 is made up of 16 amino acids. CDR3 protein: CASFPTGATYNSPLHF. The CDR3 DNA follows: TGTGCCAGTTTCCCGACGGGGGCTACCTATAATTCACCCCTCCACTTT.

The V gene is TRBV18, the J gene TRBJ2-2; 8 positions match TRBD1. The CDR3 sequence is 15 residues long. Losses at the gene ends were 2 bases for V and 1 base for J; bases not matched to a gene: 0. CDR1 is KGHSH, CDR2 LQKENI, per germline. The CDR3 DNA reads TGTGCCAGCTCACCAGGGACAGGGAACACCGGGGAGCTGTTTTTT. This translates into CASSPGTGNTGELFF.

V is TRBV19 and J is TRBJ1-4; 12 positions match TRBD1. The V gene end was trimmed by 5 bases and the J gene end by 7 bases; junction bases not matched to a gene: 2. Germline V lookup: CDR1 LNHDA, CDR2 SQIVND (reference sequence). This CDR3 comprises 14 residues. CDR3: CASSGTGGSEKLFF. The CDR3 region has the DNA TGTGCCAGTAGTGGGACAGGGGGCTCTGAAAAACTGTTTTTT.

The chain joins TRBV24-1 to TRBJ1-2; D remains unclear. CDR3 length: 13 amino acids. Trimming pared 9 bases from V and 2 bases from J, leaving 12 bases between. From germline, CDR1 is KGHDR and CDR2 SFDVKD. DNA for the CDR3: TGTGCCACCCAAGACCGAGTGAACTATGGCTACACCTTC. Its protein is CATQDRVNYGYTF.

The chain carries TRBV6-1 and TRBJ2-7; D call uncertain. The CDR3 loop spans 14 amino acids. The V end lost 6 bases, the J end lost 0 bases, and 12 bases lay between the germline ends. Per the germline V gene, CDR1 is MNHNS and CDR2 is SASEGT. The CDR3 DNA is TGTGCCAGCAGACCCCGAGTGAGCTCCTACGAGCAGTACGTC. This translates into CASRPRVSSYEQYV.

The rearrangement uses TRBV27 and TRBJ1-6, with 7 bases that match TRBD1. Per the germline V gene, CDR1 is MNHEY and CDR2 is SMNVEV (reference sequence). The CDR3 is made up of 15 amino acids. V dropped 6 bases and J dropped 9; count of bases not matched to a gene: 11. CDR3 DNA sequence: TGTGCCAGCAGGGACGGAGACAGGGAAAGTTCACCCCTCCACTTT. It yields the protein CASRDGDRESSPLHF.

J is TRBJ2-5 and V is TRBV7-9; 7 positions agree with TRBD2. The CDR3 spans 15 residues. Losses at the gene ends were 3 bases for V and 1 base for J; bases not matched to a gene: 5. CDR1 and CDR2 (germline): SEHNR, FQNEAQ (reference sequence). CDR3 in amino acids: CASSLNGGSQETQYF. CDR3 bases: TGTGCCAGCAGCTTGAACGGGGGGTCCCAAGAGACCCAGTACTTC.

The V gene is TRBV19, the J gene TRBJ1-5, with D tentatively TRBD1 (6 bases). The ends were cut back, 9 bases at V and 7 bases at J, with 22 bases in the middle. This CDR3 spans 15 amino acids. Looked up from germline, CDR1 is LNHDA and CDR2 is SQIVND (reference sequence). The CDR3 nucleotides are TGTGCCAGCCTCGCCCGCGAGGGGGGGTCACAGCCCCAGCATTTT. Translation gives CASLAREGGSQPQHF.

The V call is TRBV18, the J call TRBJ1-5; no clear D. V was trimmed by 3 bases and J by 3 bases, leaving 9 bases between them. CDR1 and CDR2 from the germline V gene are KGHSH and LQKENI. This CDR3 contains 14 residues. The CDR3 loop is CASSPTIFNQPQHF. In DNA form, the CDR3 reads TGTGCCAGCTCACCGACCATATTCAATCAGCCCCAGCATTTT.

The CDR3 nucleotides read TGTGCCAGCAGCCAAATGCTTAATCAGCCCCAGCATTTT. Its translation is CASSQMLNQPQHF. The chain carries TRBV4-2 and TRBJ1-5; D remains unclear. Trimming left V 2 bases short and J 4 bases short, with 6 bases between. CDR1 is LGHNA, CDR2 YNFKEQ, per germline. CDR3 length: 13 residues.

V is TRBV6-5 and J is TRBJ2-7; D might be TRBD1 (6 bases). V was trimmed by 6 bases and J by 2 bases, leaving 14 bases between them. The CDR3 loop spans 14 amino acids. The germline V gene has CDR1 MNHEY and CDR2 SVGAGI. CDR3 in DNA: TGTGCCAGCAGCCTCGACAGGCAAACCTACGAGCAGTACTTC. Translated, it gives CASSLDRQTYEQYF.

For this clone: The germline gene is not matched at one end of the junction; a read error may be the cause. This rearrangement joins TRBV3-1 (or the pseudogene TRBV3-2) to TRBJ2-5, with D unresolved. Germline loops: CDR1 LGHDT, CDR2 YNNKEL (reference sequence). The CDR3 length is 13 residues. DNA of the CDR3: TGTGCCAGCAGCTTGTGGTCTCAAGGGACCCAGTACTTC. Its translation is CASSLWSQGTQYF.

This chain's CDR3 is CASSSNRDTEAFF. The DNA for the CDR3 is TGTGCCAGCTCAAGCAACAGGGACACTGAAGCTTTCTTT. V and J are TRBV18 and TRBJ1-1; tentative D call: TRBD1 (6 bases). This CDR3 region has 13 residues. CDR1 and CDR2 (germline): KGHSH, LQKENI. Trimming removed 5 bases from V and 3 bases from J, with 10 bases in between.

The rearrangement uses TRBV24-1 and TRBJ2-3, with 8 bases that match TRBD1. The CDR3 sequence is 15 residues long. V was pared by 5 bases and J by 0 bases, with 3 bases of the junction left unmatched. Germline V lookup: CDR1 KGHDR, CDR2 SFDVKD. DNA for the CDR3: TGTGCCACCAGTGGGGGACAGGAGAGCACAGATACGCAGTATTTT. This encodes CATSGGQESTDTQYF.

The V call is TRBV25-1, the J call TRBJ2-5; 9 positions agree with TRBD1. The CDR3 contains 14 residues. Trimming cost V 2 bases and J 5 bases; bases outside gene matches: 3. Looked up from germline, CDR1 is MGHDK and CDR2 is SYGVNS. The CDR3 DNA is TGTGCCAGCAGTGAAACAGGGGGCCTGGAGACCCAGTACTTC. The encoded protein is CASSETGGLETQYF.

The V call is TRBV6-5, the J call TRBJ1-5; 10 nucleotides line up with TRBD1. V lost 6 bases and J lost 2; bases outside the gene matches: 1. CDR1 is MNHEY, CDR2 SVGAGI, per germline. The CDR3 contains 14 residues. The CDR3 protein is CASRGTGGNQPQHF. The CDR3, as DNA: TGTGCCAGCAGGGGGACAGGGGGCAATCAGCCCCAGCATTTT.

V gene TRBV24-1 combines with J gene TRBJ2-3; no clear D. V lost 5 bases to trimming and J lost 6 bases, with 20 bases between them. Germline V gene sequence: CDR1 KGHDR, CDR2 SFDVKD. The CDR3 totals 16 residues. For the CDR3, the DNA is TGTGCCACCAGTGGGGGTGGTAGATCAGCACCCGATACGCAGTATTTT. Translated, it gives CATSGGGRSAPDTQYF.

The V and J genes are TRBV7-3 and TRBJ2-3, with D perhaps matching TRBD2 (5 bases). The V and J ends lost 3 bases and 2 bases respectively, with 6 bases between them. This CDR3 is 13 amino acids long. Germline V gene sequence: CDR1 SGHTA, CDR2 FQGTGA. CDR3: CASSFDYTDTQYF. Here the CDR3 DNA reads TGTGCCAGCAGCTTCGACTACACAGATACGCAGTATTTT.

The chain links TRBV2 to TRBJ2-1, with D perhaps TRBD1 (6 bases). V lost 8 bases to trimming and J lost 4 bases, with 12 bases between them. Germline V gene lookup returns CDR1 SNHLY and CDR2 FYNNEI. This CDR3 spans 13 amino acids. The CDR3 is CASSQGNYNEQFF. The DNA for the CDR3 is TGTGCCAGCTCACAGGGCAATTACAATGAGCAGTTCTTC.

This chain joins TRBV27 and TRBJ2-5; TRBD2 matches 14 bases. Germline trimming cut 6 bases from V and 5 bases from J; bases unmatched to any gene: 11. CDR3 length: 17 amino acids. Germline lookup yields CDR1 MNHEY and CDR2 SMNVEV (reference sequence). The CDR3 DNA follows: TGTGCCAGCAGGGGACTAGCGGGAGCAAGGCGCCGGGAGACCCAGTACTTC. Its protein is CASRGLAGARRRETQYF.

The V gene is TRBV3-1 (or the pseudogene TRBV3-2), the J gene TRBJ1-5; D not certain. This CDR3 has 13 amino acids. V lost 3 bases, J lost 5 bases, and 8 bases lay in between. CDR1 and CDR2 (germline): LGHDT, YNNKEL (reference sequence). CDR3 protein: CASSHLGDQPQHF. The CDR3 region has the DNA TGTGCCAGCAGCCACCTTGGGGATCAGCCCCAGCATTTT.

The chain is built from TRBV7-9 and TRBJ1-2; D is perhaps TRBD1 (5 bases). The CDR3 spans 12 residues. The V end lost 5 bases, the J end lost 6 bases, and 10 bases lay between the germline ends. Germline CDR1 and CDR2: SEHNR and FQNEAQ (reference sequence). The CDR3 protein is CASSRQSNGYTF. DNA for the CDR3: TGTGCCAGCAGCCGACAGTCCAATGGCTACACCTTC.

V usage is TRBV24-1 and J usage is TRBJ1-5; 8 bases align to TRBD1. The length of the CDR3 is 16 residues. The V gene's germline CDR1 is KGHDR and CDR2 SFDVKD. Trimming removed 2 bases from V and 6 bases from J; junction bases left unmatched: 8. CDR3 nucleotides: TGTGCCACCAGTGATTCTGGACAGGGAACGGGTCAGCCCCAGCATTTT. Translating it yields CATSDSGQGTGQPQHF.

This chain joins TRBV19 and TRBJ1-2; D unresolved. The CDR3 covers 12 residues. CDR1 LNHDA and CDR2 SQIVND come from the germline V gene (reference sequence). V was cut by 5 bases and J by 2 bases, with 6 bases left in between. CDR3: CASSPLNYGYTF. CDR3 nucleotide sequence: TGTGCCAGTAGTCCGCTCAACTATGGCTACACCTTC.

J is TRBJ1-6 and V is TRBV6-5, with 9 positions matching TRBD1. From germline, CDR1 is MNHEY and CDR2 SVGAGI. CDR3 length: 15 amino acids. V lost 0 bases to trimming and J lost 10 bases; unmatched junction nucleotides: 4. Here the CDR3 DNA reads TGTGCCAGCAGTTACTCCGGGACAGGGTTGTCACCCCTCCACTTT. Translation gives CASSYSGTGLSPLHF.

The CDR3 here is CASSPIQTGVNTEAFF. The CDR3 DNA follows: TGTGCCAGCAGCCCCATACAGACAGGTGTGAACACTGAAGCTTTCTTT. The J gene is TRBJ1-1, the V gene TRBV7-9, with D perhaps TRBD1 (6 bases). This CDR3 comprises 16 residues. V was clipped by 5 bases and J by 0 bases, with 16 bases between them. CDR1 SEHNR and CDR2 FQNEAQ come from the germline V gene (reference sequence). The variable domain in full, completed from reference TRBV7-9 and TRBJ1-1, reads DTGVSQNPRHKITKRGQNVTFRCDPISEHNRLYWYRQTLGQGPEFLTYFQNEAQLEKSRLLSDRFSAERPKGSFSTLEIQRTEQGDSAMYLCASSPIQTGVNTEAFFGQGTRLTVV.